The 27 T cell receptor beta chains presented below share a single source sample, sequenced in a study of CD8+CD57+ T cells in acquired aplastic anemia. Patients sequenced had flow cytometry evidence of CD8+CD57+ cell expansion. Genomic DNA provided the template from which TCR beta VDJ and CDR3 profiles were obtained. One entry per CDR3 protein results from TCRdb running MiXCR on the reads. Among some 98,000 distinct CDR3 sequences listed, 55% to 75% were seen once. The specimen sequenced was sorted CD4+, CD8+, or CD8+CD57+ T cells (not recorded which) from PBMCs. Source of these receptors: a human donor with aplastic anemia.

To note about this clonotype: It is likely a read error, because the conserved phenylalanine at the end of the CDR3 is missing. The rearrangement links TRBV27 to TRBJ1-1, with 9 bases aligning to TRBD1. Germline CDR1 reads MNHEY; CDR2 reads SMNVEV (reference sequence). The CDR3 loop spans 14 amino acids. Unmatched junction bases numbered 7, after V lost 6 bases and J lost 5 bases. The CDR3 region is CASRLTGGRTEAFL. CDR3 in DNA: TGTGCCAGCAGACTAACAGGGGGCCGGACTGAAGCTTTCCTT.

The gene calls are TRBV20-1 and TRBJ2-3, with TRBD2 matching 9 bases. With 3 bases clipped from V and 6 bases from J, the junction kept 4 bases outside the gene matches. CDR3 length: 13 residues. The V gene's germline CDR1 is DFQATT and CDR2 SNEGSKA (reference sequence). CDR3 nucleotides: TGCAGTGCTAGGAGGACTAGCGCGGATACGCAGTATTTT. Its translation: CSARRTSADTQYF.

The CDR3 DNA sequence: TGTGCCAGCAGTTTAGTGGTGGGAAGCTCCTACGAGCAGTACTTC. This gives the protein CASSLVVGSSYEQYF. V and J are TRBV27 and TRBJ2-7; D gene uncertain. V lost 2 bases, J lost 0 bases, and 11 bases lay in between. The CDR3 is made up of 15 amino acids. In germline, CDR1 is MNHEY, CDR2 SMNVEV (reference sequence).

This clonotype was detected a few times. V and J are TRBV20-1 and TRBJ2-3; no clear D gene. Trimming cost V 3 bases and J 6 bases, with 4 bases left between them. The CDR3 length is 10 residues. Germline CDR1 DFQATT, CDR2 SNEGSKA (reference sequence). The CDR3 coding sequence is TGCAGTGCTAGTGACGATACGCAGTATTTT. It specifies CSASDDTQYF.

The CDR3 region is CASSYGREPYEQYF. The CDR3 coding sequence is TGCGCCAGCAGCTACGGACGGGAGCCCTACGAGCAGTACTTC. The chain carries TRBV5-1 and TRBJ2-7; maybe TRBD2 (6 bases). The germline gives CDR1 SGHRS, CDR2 YFSETQ. V lost 3 bases, J lost 2 bases, and 12 bases lay in between. The CDR3 is made up of 14 amino acids.

The CDR3 protein is CASNGGQGGQPQHF. CDR3 coding DNA: TGTGCCAGCAATGGTGGGCAGGGCGGTCAGCCCCAGCATTTT. The chain couples TRBV2 to TRBJ1-5; D perhaps matches TRBD1 (5 bases). Trimming stripped 7 bases from V and 6 bases from J, with 16 bases between. From germline, CDR1 is SNHLY and CDR2 FYNNEI. This CDR3 comprises 14 residues. The whole variable domain, filled in from reference TRBV2 and TRBJ1-5, reads EPEVTQTPSHQVTQMGQEVILRCVPISNHLYFYWYRQILGQKVEFLVSFYNNEISEKSEIFDDQFSVERPDGSNFTLKIRSTKLEDSAMYFCASNGGQGGQPQHFGDGTRLSIL.

This clonotype was observed many times. The chain combines TRBV10-1 with TRBJ2-4; D unclear. CDR3 length: 14 residues. Germline loops: CDR1 WNHNN, CDR2 SYGVQD (reference sequence). With 5 bases removed from V and 9 bases from J, the gap between germline ends came to 17 bases. CDR3 protein: CASSTGRSKGIQYF. The CDR3 region has the DNA TGCGCCAGCAGTACCGGAAGAAGCAAGGGCATTCAGTACTTC.

The gene calls are TRBV2 and TRBJ2-7; D possibly matches TRBD1 or TRBD2 (5 bases each). Per germline, CDR1 SNHLY and CDR2 FYNNEI. Trimming took off 7 bases at V and 2 bases at J, with 12 bases between the two ends. This CDR3 contains 13 residues. The CDR3 loop reads CASKRDRAYEQYF. The DNA for the CDR3 is TGTGCCAGCAAAAGGGACCGAGCCTACGAGCAGTACTTC.

V is TRBV7-9 and J is TRBJ1-5; no firm D call. This CDR3 has 12 amino acids. The germline V gene has CDR1 SEHNR and CDR2 FQNEAQ (reference sequence). V lost 5 bases, J lost 4 bases, and 6 bases lay in between. The CDR3 loop reads CASSGVNQPQHF. CDR3 nucleotide sequence: TGTGCCAGCAGCGGGGTGAATCAGCCCCAGCATTTT.

The chain employs TRBV25-1 and TRBJ2-1, with D perhaps TRBD2 (6 bases). The CDR3 length is 18 residues. Germline V CDR1 and CDR2: MGHDK, SYGVNS. Trimming removed 2 bases at V and 4 bases at J, with 21 bases between. CDR3 residues: CASSETTVGVRGYNEQFF. The CDR3 DNA is TGTGCCAGCAGTGAAACGACAGTAGGGGTACGGGGGTACAATGAGCAGTTCTTC.

This rearrangement joins TRBV20-1 to TRBJ2-7; 7 nucleotides align to TRBD1. The trim removed 8 bases at V and 3 bases at J, leaving 7 bases unmatched. The CDR3 has 12 residues. In germline, CDR1 is DFQATT, CDR2 SNEGSKA (reference sequence). DNA for the CDR3: TGCAGTCCAACCTCAGGGGGCTACGAGCAGTACTTC. Translation: CSPTSGGYEQYF.

Details on this clonotype: Sequence at one end of the junction differs from germline and may be a read error. This chain joins TRBV7-8 and TRBJ2-3, with TRBD1 matching 9 bases. The CDR3 is 15 residues long. The germline V gene encodes CDR1 SGHVS and CDR2 FQNEAQ. This chain's CDR3 is CASSSTGGATDTQYF. CDR3 sequence (DNA): TGCGCCAGCAGCTCCACAGGGGGCGCGACAGATACGCAGTATTTT. Together with reference TRBV7-8 and TRBJ2-3, the CDR3 gives the full variable domain: GAGVSQSPRYKVAKRGQDVALRCDPISGHVSLFWYQQALGQGPEFLTYFQNEAQLDKSGLPSDRFFAERPEGSVSTLKIQRTQQEDSAVYLCASSSTGGATDTQYFGPGTRLTVL.

J is TRBJ1-5 and V is TRBV2; no definite D call. CDR3 length equals 14 residues. Germline V gives CDR1 SNHLY, CDR2 FYNNEI. V dropped 3 bases and J dropped 5 bases, with 11 bases sitting between them. This CDR3 is CASSDQLRYQPQHF. The CDR3 DNA sequence: TGTGCCAGCAGTGACCAGCTTCGGTATCAGCCCCAGCATTTT.

This sequence joins TRBV24-1 and TRBJ1-1, with TRBD1 identical over 8 bases. V was pared by 3 bases and J by 7 bases, with 9 bases of the junction left unmatched. This CDR3 spans 15 amino acids. Germline-derived CDR1 and CDR2 are KGHDR and SFDVKD. In nucleotides, the CDR3 is TGTGCCACCAGTGATACTAGGACAGGGCATCATGAAGCTTTCTTT. It encodes CATSDTRTGHHEAFF.

V gene TRBV20-1 combines with J gene TRBJ2-1, with D unclear. CDR3 length equals 14 residues. V was clipped by 2 bases and J by 0 bases, with 8 bases between them. From germline, CDR1 is DFQATT and CDR2 SNEGSKA (reference sequence). CDR3 DNA sequence: TGCAGTGCTAGAATGCAGGTCTCCTACAATGAGCAGTTCTTC. It encodes CSARMQVSYNEQFF.

This clonotype was detected only a few times. The rearrangement joins TRBV5-5 to TRBJ1-6, with TRBD1 identical over 7 bases. The CDR3 is made up of 14 amino acids. The trim removed 1 base at V and 9 bases at J, leaving 4 bases unmatched. Germline V gene lookup returns CDR1 SGHKS and CDR2 YYEKEE (reference sequence). The CDR3 nucleotides are TGTGCCAGCAGCTTGAGACAGGGACGTTCACCCCTCCACTTT. Translation: CASSLRQGRSPLHF.

This chain links TRBV29-1 with TRBJ1-2; D gene ambiguous. This CDR3 is 12 amino acids long. Germline CDR1 reads SQVTM; CDR2 reads ANQGSEA. V was pared by 2 bases and J by 7 bases, with 11 bases between. As DNA, the CDR3 is TGCAGCGTTGAATATTTCGGGTCTGGCTACACCTTC. Translated: CSVEYFGSGYTF.

This sequence joins TRBV20-1 and TRBJ1-6, with a weak D call TRBD1 (6 bases). The CDR3 is 16 residues long. The germline V and J ends were trimmed by 1 base and 6 bases, with 16 bases remaining between them. Germline V gives CDR1 DFQATT, CDR2 SNEGSKA (reference sequence). For the CDR3, the DNA is TGCAGTGCTAGAGGCGGGGACAACGACCCTAATTCACCCCTCCACTTT. Amino acid sequence: CSARGGDNDPNSPLHF.

In its sample, this clonotype was seen a few times. The chain has TRBV19 and TRBJ1-6; D is perhaps TRBD1 (6 bases). Germline CDR1 LNHDA, CDR2 SQIVND (reference sequence). The CDR3 loop spans 12 amino acids. V was trimmed by 5 bases and J by 12 bases, leaving 11 bases between them. The chain's CDR3 is CASSGRGKPLHF. For the CDR3, the DNA is TGTGCCAGTAGTGGCAGGGGTAAACCCCTCCACTTT.

This chain uses TRBV19 with TRBJ2-3, with TRBD2 matching 8 bases. This CDR3 contains 15 residues. Unmatched junction bases numbered 8, after V lost 9 bases and J lost 0 bases. Germline CDR1 is LNHDA and CDR2 is SQIVND (reference sequence). CDR3 loop: CASLTSATSTDTQYF. CDR3 nucleotides: TGTGCCAGCCTGACTAGCGCGACTAGCACAGATACGCAGTATTTT.

This clonotype was found once. J is TRBJ2-3 and V is TRBV11-2, with 8 bases lining up with TRBD1. The length of the CDR3 is 14 residues. Germline V CDR1 and CDR2: SGHAT, FQNNGV. V lost 6 bases and J lost 0; bases outside the gene matches: 2. The CDR3 loop reads CASRNRGSTDTQYF. In DNA, the CDR3 is TGTGCCAGCAGAAACAGGGGGAGCACAGATACGCAGTATTTT. The full variable domain, rest sourced from reference TRBV11-2 and TRBJ2-3, is EAGVAQSPRYKIIEKRQSVAFWCNPISGHATLYWYQQILGQGPKLLIQFQNNGVVDDSQLPKDRFSAERLKGVDSTLKIQPAKLEDSAVYLCASRNRGSTDTQYFGPGTRLTVL.

The V call is TRBV15, the J call TRBJ1-5; 9 nucleotides line up with TRBD1. The CDR3 runs to 14 residues. V gave up 8 bases and J gave up 2 bases; unmatched junction bases: 4. Germline V lookup: CDR1 LNHNV, CDR2 YYDKDF (reference sequence). CDR3 nucleotides: TGTGCCACCGAGGACAGGGGACGCAATCAGCCCCAGCATTTT. Translated, it gives CATEDRGRNQPQHF.

The gene calls are TRBV2 and TRBJ1-1, with D possibly matching TRBD1 (5 bases). The germline V gene has CDR1 SNHLY and CDR2 FYNNEI. Trimming shortened V by 1 base and J by 6 bases, and 9 bases separated the two germline ends. There are 13 residues in the CDR3. The CDR3 DNA follows: TGTGCCAGCAGTGAAGTCAGGGTCCCTGAAGCTTTCTTT. Protein: CASSEVRVPEAFF.

The chain links TRBV10-3 to TRBJ1-6; D may be TRBD1 (5 bases). The CDR3 contains 16 residues. Per germline, CDR1 ENHRY and CDR2 SYGVKD. Trimming took off 4 bases at V and 4 bases at J, with 14 bases between the two ends. The DNA of the CDR3 is TGTGCCATCAGTGTATCGGGACTCAAGTATAATTCACCCCTCCACTTT. Translated: CAISVSGLKYNSPLHF.

The genes are TRBV19 and TRBJ1-3; TRBD1 might be the D (5 bases). CDR3 size: 14 residues. CDR1 and CDR2 (germline): LNHDA, SQIVND (reference sequence). The germline V and J ends were trimmed by 7 bases and 1 base, with 11 bases remaining between them. The DNA for the CDR3 is TGTGCCAGTATGGAGAGGGGTTCTGGAAACACCATATATTTT. It translates to CASMERGSGNTIYF. The full variable domain, completed using reference TRBV19 and TRBJ1-3, is DGGITQSPKYLFRKEGQNVTLSCEQNLNHDAMYWYRQDPGQGLRLIYYSQIVNDFQKGDIAEGYSVSREKKESFPLTVTSAQKNPTAFYLCASMERGSGNTIYFGEGSWLTVV.

V is TRBV7-6 and J is TRBJ1-5, with D unclear. V shed 2 bases and J shed 7 bases, with 12 bases lying between them. Germline lookup yields CDR1 SGHVS and CDR2 FNYEAQ. This CDR3 is built from 14 residues. The CDR3 DNA reads as TGTGCCAGCAGCTTACTGGGCAACGAACAGCCCCAGCATTTT. Encoded protein: CASSLLGNEQPQHF. The entire variable domain, with the rest obtained from reference TRBV7-6 and TRBJ1-5, is as follows: GAGVSQSPRYKVTKRGQDVALRCDPISGHVSLYWYRQALGQGPEFLTYFNYEAQQDKSGLPNDRFSAERPEGSISTLTIQRTEQRDSAMYRCASSLLGNEQPQHFGDGTRLSIL.

The genes are TRBV24-1 and TRBJ1-1; a possible D gene is TRBD1 (5 bases). Germline assignment: CDR1 KGHDR and CDR2 SFDVKD. Trimming stripped 4 bases from V and 5 bases from J, with 7 bases between. The CDR3 sequence is 12 residues long. CDR3 bases: TGTGCCACCAGTGACTCAGGGACTGAAGCTTTCTTT. Translation: CATSDSGTEAFF.